The source of this TCR beta chain is a study of post-analysis software for immune sequencing data. About the research overall: Relapsing-remitting, secondary progressive and progressive-relapsing multiple sclerosis were all included among the disease courses.

The study's findings and limits: Under the F measure, samples that were prepared in one batch clustered strongly together. Multiple sclerosis patients showed significantly lower normalized Chao1 diversity than controls did. Comparison of patients with controls showed four or five TRBV segments more frequent in patients, TRBV5-6, TRBV5-1 and TRBV20-1 among them.

Prepared libraries of TCR beta cDNA carried unique molecular identifiers. T cells numbering roughly 0.9 to 10 million yielded cDNA molecules that totaled some 500,000. A single record per CDR3 protein comes from TCRdb applying MiXCR to the PCR reads. The table records some 890,000 distinct CDR3 sequences, approximately 57% of them present only once. The CDR3 spans 17 residues. CDR1 and CDR2 (germline): SGHRS, YFSETQ. J was trimmed by 5 bases and V by 4 bases; bases with no gene match: 15. This clonotype was seen only a few times. Its antigen is not identified. The clonotype comes from a girl aged 10-17 years with multiple sclerosis. Input material: blood. This rearrangement joins TRBV5-1 to TRBJ2-3; 8 bases fit TRBD1. This CDR3 reads CASSTFRDRISQDTQYF. The CDR3 bases are TGCGCCAGCAGCACCTTCCGGGACAGGATTTCACAAGATACGCAGTATTTT.